This TCR beta chain was obtained from a study of T cell responses to AZD1222 COVID-19 vaccine. Study observations and caveats: Mostly white British, mostly female donors; authors suggested clonal diversity may be underestimated. There were repertoire samples only from the period after the peak T cell response.

Produced via immunoSEQ multiplex PCR; TCRdb's table is partial and in-frame only. The sample holds approximately 170,000 clones; approximately 92% are singletons and the top ten take around 6.9%. Details on this clone: Its specificity is unknown.

Trimming took off 7 bases at V and 3 bases at J, with 16 bases between the two ends. There are 14 residues in the CDR3. Germline-derived CDR1 and CDR2 are SNHLY and FYNNEI. This clonotype originated in an adult in good health. The chain couples TRBV2 to TRBJ2-7; D is possibly TRBD1 or TRBD2 (5 bases each). The sample in question was peripheral blood, obtained on day 0 of AZD1222 vaccination. The CDR3 DNA reads TGTGCCAGCACCGTCTCCGGGGACGGCTACGAGCAGTACTTC. Translated, it gives CASTVSGDGYEQYF. Using reference TRBV2 and TRBJ2-7 for the parts outside the CDR3, the full variable domain is EPEVTQTPSHQVTQMGQEVILRCVPISNHLYFYWYRQILGQKVEFLVSFYNNEISEKSEIFDDQFSVERPDGSNFTLKIRSTKLEDSAMYFCASTVSGDGYEQYFGPGTRLTVT.